The clone carrying this TCR beta chain was counted a few times. The antigen remains undetermined. Looked up from germline, CDR1 is LGHNA and CDR2 is YSLEER. V gave up 1 base and J gave up 3 bases; unmatched junction bases: 7. CDR3 length equals 17 residues. The data are from a study of beta chain features in type 1 diabetes. Turning to the study itself: The patient and healthy donor groups were comparable for age, gender and cell yields.

Investigators reverse transcribed all isolated RNA, so they sequenced expressed TCRB transcripts. Clones were read by immunoSEQ multiplex PCR, and TCRdb kept only the in-frame ones, dropping some. The sample gives 600,000 to 700,000 clones, 9.5% to 15% of which show up once; around 0.12% is in the top ten. Study-wide results and caveats: The study found moderately but significantly shorter TCRB CDR3s in all four CD4+ subsets of Type 1 diabetes patients. VDJ junctions in type 1 diabetes patients carried more deletions and fewer insertions.

Material: naive CD4+ T cells from blood. V and J are TRBV4-3 and TRBJ2-3; 10 positions match TRBD1. The sequence was collected from a man aged 25-45 years with type 1 diabetes. CDR3 loop: CASSQGDRGYETDTQYF. The CDR3 coding sequence is TGCGCCAGCAGCCAAGGGGACAGGGGATATGAAACAGATACGCAGTATTTT.